This T cell receptor (beta chain) emerged from a study of shared clonotypes between healthy human individuals. General observations from the study: At large depth, rarefaction still showed sorted-subset sequencing to be incomplete. Non-shared clonotypes had lower generation probabilities than clonotypes shared by all four sorted-subset donors. A few donors shared 4.5% to 6.5% of their naive CD4 clonotypes.

Points on this clone: Its antigen is not identified.

Deep was the level at which the assay was run. Here immunoSEQ multiplex PCR was the method, and the copy in TCRdb shows in-frame clones only, minus some. The sample yields approximately 350,000 clones, roughly 70% seen once. The sample was memory CD4+ T cells sorted from blood. Subset of the sample: CD45RA-negative fraction. This sequence was found in a man younger than 45 in good health.

CDR3 DNA sequence: TGTGCTAGTGGTCTCCTCGCGGGAGGCTACAATGAGCAGTTCTTC. It translates to CASGLLAGGYNEQFF. This chain links TRBV12-5 with TRBJ2-1, with 8 bases identical to TRBD2. After removal of 5 bases from V and 3 bases from J, the junction contained 6 bases not matched to a gene. Germline assignment: CDR1 LGHNT and CDR2 FRNRAP. The length of the CDR3 is 15 residues.